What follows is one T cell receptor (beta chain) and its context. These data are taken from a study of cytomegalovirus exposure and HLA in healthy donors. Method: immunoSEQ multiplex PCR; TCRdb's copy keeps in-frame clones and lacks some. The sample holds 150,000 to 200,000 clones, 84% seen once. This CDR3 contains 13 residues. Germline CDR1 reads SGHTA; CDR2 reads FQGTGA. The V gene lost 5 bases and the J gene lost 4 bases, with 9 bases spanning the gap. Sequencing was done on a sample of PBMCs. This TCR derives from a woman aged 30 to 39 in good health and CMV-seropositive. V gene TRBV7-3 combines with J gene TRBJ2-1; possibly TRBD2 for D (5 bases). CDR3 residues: CASSRTSYNEQFF. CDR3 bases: TGTGCCAGCAGCCGAACTAGTTACAATGAGCAGTTCTTC.